The present T cell receptor (beta chain) was sequenced within a study of cytomegalovirus exposure and HLA in healthy donors. With 60 Vbeta and 13 Jbeta primers, the PCR was carried out. Only in-frame clones appear in the TCRdb table, and some are missing; sequencing was by immunoSEQ multiplex PCR. The data hold about 110,000 clones, with 78% observed a single time. The CDR3 covers 17 residues. Germline CDR1 SGHKS, CDR2 YYEKEE (reference sequence). The junction had 11 bases not matched to a gene; V was cut back by 7 bases and J by 2 bases. Healthy people donating bone marrow made up the donors. Sequenced: PBMCs. The rearrangement joins TRBV5-5 to TRBJ2-1; 11 positions agree with TRBD2. The source is a male donor in good health and CMV-seronegative. This chain's CDR3 is CASWGLAALRTYNEQFF. CDR3 in DNA: TGTGCCAGCTGGGGACTAGCGGCCCTTAGGACCTACAATGAGCAGTTCTTC. Using reference TRBV5-5 and TRBJ2-1 for the parts outside the CDR3, the full variable domain is DAGVTQSPTHLIKTRGQQVTLRCSPISGHKSVSWYQQVLGQGPQFIFQYYEKEERGRGNFPDRFSARQFPNYSSELNVNALLLGDSALYLCASWGLAALRTYNEQFFGPGTRLTVL.